This TCR beta chain was identified in a study of control samples from healthy donors and cancer patients. Clones were read by immunoSEQ multiplex PCR, and TCRdb kept only the in-frame ones, dropping some. The sample has fewer than 100,000 clones; roughly 78% are singletons. Germline CDR1 SGHDN, CDR2 FVKESK. This CDR3 comprises 14 residues. After removal of 4 bases from V and 4 bases from J, the junction contained 6 bases not matched to a gene. The chain recombines TRBV14 with TRBJ1-1, with TRBD1 identical over 7 bases. Sequenced input: blood. The clonotype was recovered from a woman aged 55-69 years in good health. CDR3 coding DNA: TGTGCCAGCAGCCCATTACAGGGGAGCACTGAAGCTTTCTTT. The encoded protein is CASSPLQGSTEAFF.